This T cell receptor beta chain appears in the sequencing data of a study of blood T cell repertoires in COVID-19. For the study at large: Nucleic acid was either cDNA or gDNA, and it came from T cells, B-cell-depleted T cells, or PBMCs.

The participants were between 18 and 89 years old and came from under 25 US areas. Cohort assignment relied on participant-reported clinical history. Resolution of symptoms, clearance, or two negative PCRs was present in recovered Cohort 3 donors. The assay was immunoSEQ multiplex PCR, and TCRdb's table has in-frame clones only and misses some. The sample records fewer than 250,000 clones, about 88% being singletons. The ends lost 8 bases at V and 2 bases at J; junction bases unmatched: 2. CDR1 is MNHEY, CDR2 SMNVEV, per germline (reference sequence). The CDR3 spans 13 residues. This sequence was found in a young woman who had recovered from COVID-19. The source material was PBMCs or T cells enriched from blood (not recorded which). The chain recombines TRBV27 with TRBJ2-7; TRBD2 matches at 11 bases. CDR3 protein: CASGSGRAYEQYF. CDR3 sequence (DNA): TGTGCCAGCGGTAGCGGGAGGGCCTACGAGCAGTACTTC.